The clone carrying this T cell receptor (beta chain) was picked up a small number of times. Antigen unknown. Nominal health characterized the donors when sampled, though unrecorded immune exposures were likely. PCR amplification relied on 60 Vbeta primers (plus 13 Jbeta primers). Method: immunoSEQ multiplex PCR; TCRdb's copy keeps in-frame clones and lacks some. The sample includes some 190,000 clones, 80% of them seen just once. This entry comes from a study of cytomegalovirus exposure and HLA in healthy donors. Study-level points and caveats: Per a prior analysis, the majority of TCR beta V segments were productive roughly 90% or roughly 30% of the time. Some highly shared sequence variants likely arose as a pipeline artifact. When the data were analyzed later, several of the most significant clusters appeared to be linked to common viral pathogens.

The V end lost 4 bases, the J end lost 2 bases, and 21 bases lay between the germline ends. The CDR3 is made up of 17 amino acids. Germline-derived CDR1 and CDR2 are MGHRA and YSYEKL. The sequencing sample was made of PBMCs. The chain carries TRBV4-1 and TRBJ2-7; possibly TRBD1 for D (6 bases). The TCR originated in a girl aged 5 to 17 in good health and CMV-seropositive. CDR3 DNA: TGCGCCAGCAGCCTAGAGGGACACAATGCTTTCACCTACGAGCAGTACTTC. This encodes CASSLEGHNAFTYEQYF.